This T cell receptor (beta chain) was obtained from a study of T-cell memory formation after mild COVID-19. Study results and caveats: Clones that contracted from day 15 to 85 had balanced CD4/CD8; later expanders were CD4+ biased.

The CDR3 covers 16 residues. V lost 4 bases to trimming and J lost 0 bases, with 13 bases between them. Germline CDR1 MGHRA, CDR2 YSYEKL. Worth noting for this clonotype: Its antigen is not identified.

5'RACE primed at constant segments yielded TCR alpha and TCR beta cDNA libraries bearing sample barcodes and UMIs. TCRdb reprocessed the 5' RACE reads with MiXCR, giving one entry per CDR3 protein. The repertoire holds under 300,000 distinct CDR3 sequences, 18% seen once, with 20% to 25% in the top ten. The origin of this receptor is a man between 18 and 35 years old who had mild COVID-19 (a few samples of this study predate the infection). Cell type and time point are not known. This chain uses TRBV4-1 with TRBJ1-3; D is unresolved. The sample was PBMCs or a T cell subset sorted from them (not recorded which). CDR3 coding DNA: TGCGCCAGCAGCCCAGTGCGGGGAAGCTCTGGAAACACCATATATTTT. Encoded protein: CASSPVRGSSGNTIYF.